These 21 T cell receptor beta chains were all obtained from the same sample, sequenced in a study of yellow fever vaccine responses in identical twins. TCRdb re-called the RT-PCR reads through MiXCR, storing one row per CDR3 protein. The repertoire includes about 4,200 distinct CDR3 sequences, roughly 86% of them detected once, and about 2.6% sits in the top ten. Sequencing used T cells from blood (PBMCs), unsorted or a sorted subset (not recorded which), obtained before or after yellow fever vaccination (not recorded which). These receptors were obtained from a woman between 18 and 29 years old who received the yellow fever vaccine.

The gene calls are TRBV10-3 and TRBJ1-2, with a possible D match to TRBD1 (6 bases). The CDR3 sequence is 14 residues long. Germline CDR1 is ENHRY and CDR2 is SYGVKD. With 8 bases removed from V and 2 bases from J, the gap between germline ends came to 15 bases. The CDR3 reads CAIPTTGANYGYTF. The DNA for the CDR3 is TGTGCCATCCCCACAACGGGGGCGAACTATGGCTACACCTTC.

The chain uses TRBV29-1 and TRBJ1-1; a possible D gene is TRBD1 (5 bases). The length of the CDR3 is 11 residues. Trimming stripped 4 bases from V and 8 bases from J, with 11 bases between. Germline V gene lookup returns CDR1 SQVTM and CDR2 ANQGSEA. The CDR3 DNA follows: TGCAGCGTTGTGGGGGGGACCGAAGCTTTCTTT. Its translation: CSVVGGTEAFF.

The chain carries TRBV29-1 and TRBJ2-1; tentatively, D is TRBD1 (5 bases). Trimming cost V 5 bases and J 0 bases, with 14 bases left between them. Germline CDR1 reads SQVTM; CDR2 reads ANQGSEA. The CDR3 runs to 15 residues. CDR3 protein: CSVPSRQFSYNEQFF. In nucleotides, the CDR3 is TGCAGCGTTCCCTCCCGACAGTTCTCCTACAATGAGCAGTTCTTC.

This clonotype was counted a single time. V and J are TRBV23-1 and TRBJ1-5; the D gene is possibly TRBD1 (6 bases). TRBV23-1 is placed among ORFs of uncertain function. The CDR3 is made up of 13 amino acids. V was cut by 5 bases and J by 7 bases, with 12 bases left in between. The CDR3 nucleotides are TGCGCCAGCAGTTTATCCAGGGGACAGCCCCAGCATTTT. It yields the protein CASSLSRGQPQHF.

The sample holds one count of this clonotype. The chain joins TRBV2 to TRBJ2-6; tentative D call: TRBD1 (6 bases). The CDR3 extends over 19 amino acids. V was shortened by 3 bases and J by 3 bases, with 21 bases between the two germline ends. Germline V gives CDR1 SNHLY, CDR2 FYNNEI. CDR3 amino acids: CASSESRTDGFFGANVLTF. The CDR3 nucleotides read TGTGCCAGCAGTGAGTCTAGGACAGATGGGTTTTTTGGGGCCAACGTCCTGACTTTC.

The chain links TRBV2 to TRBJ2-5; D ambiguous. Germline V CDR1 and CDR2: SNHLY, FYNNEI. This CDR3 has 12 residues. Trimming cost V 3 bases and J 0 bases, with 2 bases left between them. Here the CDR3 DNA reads TGTGCCAGCAGTGACAACCAAGAGACCCAGTACTTC. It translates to CASSDNQETQYF.

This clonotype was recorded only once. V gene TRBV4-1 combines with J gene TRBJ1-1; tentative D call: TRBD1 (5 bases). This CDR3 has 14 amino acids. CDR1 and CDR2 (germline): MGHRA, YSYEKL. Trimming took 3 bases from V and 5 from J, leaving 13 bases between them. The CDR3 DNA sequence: TGCGCCAGCAGCCACGTCGGGGGATGGACTGAAGCTTTCTTT. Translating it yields CASSHVGGWTEAFF.

CDR3 nucleotides: TGTGCCAGCAGTAACGCGGGGGCGGACACCGGGGAGCTGTTTTTT. Translation gives CASSNAGADTGELFF. J is TRBJ2-2 and V is TRBV2; perhaps TRBD2 as D (7 bases). The CDR3 spans 15 residues. In germline, CDR1 is SNHLY, CDR2 FYNNEI. Trimming took 5 bases from V and 3 from J, leaving 13 bases between them. The full variable domain, rest sourced from reference TRBV2 and TRBJ2-2, is EPEVTQTPSHQVTQMGQEVILRCVPISNHLYFYWYRQILGQKVEFLVSFYNNEISEKSEIFDDQFSVERPDGSNFTLKIRSTKLEDSAMYFCASSNAGADTGELFFGEGSRLTVL.

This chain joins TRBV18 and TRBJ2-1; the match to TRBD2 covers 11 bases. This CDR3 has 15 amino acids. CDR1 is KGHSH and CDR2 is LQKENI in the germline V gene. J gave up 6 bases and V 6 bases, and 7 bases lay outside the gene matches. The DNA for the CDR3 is TGTGCCAGCTCCCAGACTAGCGGGATTGTCAATGAGCAGTTCTTC. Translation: CASSQTSGIVNEQFF.

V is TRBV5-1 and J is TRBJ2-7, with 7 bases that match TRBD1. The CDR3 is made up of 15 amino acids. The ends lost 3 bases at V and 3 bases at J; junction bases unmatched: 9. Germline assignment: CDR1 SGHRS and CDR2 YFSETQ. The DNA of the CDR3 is TGCGCCAGCAGCTCGGGACAGCCTTCTTACTACGAGCAGTACTTC. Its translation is CASSSGQPSYYEQYF.

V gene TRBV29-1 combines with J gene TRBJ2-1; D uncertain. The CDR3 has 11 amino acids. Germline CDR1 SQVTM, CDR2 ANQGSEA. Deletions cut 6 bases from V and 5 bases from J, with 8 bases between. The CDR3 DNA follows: TGCAGCGTCTCTCAGAACAATGAGCAGTTCTTC. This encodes CSVSQNNEQFF.

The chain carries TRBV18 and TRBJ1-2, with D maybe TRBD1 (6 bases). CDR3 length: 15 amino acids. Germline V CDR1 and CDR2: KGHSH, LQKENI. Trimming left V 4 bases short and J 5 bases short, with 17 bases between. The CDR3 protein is CASSLAGTSFYGYTF. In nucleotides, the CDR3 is TGTGCCAGCTCACTAGCCGGGACAAGCTTTTATGGCTACACCTTC. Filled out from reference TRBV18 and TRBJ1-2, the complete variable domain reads NAGVMQNPRHLVRRRGQEARLRCSPMKGHSHVYWYRQLPEEGLKFMVYLQKENIIDESGMPKERFSAEFPKEGPSILRIQQVVRGDSAAYFCASSLAGTSFYGYTFGSGTRLTVV.

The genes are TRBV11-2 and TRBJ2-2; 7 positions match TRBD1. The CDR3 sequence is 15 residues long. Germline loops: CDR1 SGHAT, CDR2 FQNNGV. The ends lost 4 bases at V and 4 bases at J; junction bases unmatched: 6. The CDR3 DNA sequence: TGTGCCAGCAGCTCCCCACAGGGGCGCACCGGGGAGCTGTTTTTT. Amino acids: CASSSPQGRTGELFF.

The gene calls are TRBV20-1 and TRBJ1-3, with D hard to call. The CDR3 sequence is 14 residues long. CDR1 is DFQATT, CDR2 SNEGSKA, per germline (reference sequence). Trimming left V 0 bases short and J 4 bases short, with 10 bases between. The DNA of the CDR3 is TGCAGTGCTAGAGATCTCCGATACGGAAACACCATATATTTT. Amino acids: CSARDLRYGNTIYF.

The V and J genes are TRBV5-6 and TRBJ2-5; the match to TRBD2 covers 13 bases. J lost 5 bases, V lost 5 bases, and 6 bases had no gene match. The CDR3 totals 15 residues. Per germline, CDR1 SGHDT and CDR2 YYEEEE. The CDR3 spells CASSQGTSGTETQYF. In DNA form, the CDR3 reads TGTGCCAGCAGTCAAGGGACTAGCGGGACGGAGACCCAGTACTTC.

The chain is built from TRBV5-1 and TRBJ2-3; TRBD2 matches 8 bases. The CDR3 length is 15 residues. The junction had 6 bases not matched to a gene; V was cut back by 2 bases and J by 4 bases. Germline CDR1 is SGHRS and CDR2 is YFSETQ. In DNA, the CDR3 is TGCGCCAGCAGCTTTAACGGGGGGGCCCCAGATACGCAGTATTTT. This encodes CASSFNGGAPDTQYF.

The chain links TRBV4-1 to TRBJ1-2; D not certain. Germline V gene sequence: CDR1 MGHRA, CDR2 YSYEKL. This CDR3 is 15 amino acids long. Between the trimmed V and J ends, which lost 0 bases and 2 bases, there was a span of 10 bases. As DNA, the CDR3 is TGCGCCAGCAGCCAAGACCCAGGTTTGAACTATGGCTACACCTTC. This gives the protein CASSQDPGLNYGYTF.

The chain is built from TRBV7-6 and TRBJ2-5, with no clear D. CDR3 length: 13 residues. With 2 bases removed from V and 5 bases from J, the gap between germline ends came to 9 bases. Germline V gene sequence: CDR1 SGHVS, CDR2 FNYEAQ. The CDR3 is CASSLRVVETQYF. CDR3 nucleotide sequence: TGTGCCAGCAGCTTACGCGTGGTGGAGACCCAGTACTTC.

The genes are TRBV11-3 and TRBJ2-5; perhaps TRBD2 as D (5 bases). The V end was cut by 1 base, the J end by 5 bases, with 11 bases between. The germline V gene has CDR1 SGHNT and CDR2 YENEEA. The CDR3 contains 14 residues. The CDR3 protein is CASSLGGNAETQYF. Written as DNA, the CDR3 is TGTGCCAGCAGCTTAGGAGGGAACGCCGAGACCCAGTACTTC.

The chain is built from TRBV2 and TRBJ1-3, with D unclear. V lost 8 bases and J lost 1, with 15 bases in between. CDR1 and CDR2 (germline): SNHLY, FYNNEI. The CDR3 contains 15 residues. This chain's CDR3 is CASGSEGLSGNTIYF. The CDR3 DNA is TGTGCCAGCGGATCAGAAGGGCTTTCTGGAAACACCATATATTTT.

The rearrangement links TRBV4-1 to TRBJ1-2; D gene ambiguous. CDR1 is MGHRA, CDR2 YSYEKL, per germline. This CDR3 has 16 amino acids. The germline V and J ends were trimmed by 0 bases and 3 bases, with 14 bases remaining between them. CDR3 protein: CASSQDVRSSYYGYTF. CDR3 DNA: TGCGCCAGCAGCCAAGATGTGCGGAGTTCCTACTATGGCTACACCTTC.